The clone carrying this TCR beta chain was observed a handful of times. The sample comes from a study of blood T cell repertoires in COVID-19. Study as a whole: The origin of the acute and convalescent COVID-19 samples was the United States, Italy and Spain. T cells, B-cell-depleted T cells, or PBMCs provided the cDNA or gDNA that served as material.

Authors' processing steps: Amplified reference gene primers provided the basis for estimating nucleated cell counts. Generated by immunoSEQ multiplex PCR, the TCRdb table keeps only in-frame clones and is missing some. V and J calls and clone size come straight from that table; D and trimming were deduced from the DNA. The sample consists of more than 110,000 clones, around 80% of them appearing once. Per the germline V gene, CDR1 is SNHLY and CDR2 is FYNNEI. Trimming cost V 8 bases and J 1 base, with 8 bases left between them. This CDR3 spans 12 amino acids. This receptor was identified in a woman older than 75 with active or convalescent COVID-19. The genes are TRBV2 and TRBJ2-5, with D tentatively TRBD2 (6 bases). Sequencing input: peripheral blood. CDR3 nucleotide sequence: TGTGCCAGCCGGGGGATCCAAGAGACCCAGTACTTC. This translates into CASRGIQETQYF. The whole variable domain, remainder taken from reference TRBV2 and TRBJ2-5, is EPEVTQTPSHQVTQMGQEVILRCVPISNHLYFYWYRQILGQKVEFLVSFYNNEISEKSEIFDDQFSVERPDGSNFTLKIRSTKLEDSAMYFCASRGIQETQYFGPGTRLLVL.